One sample yielded the 17 T cell receptor beta chains listed below, sequenced in a study of a mutant IDH1 vaccine in newly diagnosed glioma. As to time point: week 23, last vaccination. All doses held 300 ug of mutant IDH1 20-mer peptide, with topical imiquimod. These receptors have no known antigen. The data were produced by immunoSEQ multiplex PCR, yet TCRdb's version contains in-frame clones alone and is incomplete. The table shows some 26,000 clones, with roughly 80% occurring only once. Sample: PBMCs, taken from a glioma patient whose treatment included an IDH1 peptide vaccine. These receptors were collected from a woman aged 30 to 39 with glioma.

J is TRBJ1-1 and V is TRBV27; perhaps TRBD1 as D (6 bases). The CDR3 length is 14 residues. V gave up 5 bases and J gave up 2 bases, with 12 bases separating them. Germline values: CDR1 MNHEY, CDR2 SMNVEV (reference sequence). The chain's CDR3 is CASSAWDTNTEAFF. The CDR3, as DNA: TGTGCCAGCAGTGCCTGGGACACCAACACTGAAGCTTTCTTT.

This clone was seen once. V is TRBV5-6 and J is TRBJ2-3, with 7 bases matching TRBD1. The trim removed 0 bases at V and 6 bases at J, leaving 4 bases unmatched. The CDR3 contains 14 residues. Germline CDR1 and CDR2: SGHDT and YYEEEE. The DNA for the CDR3 is TGTGCCAGCAGCTTGGGACAGGGTAAGGATACGCAGTATTTT. Amino acid sequence: CASSLGQGKDTQYF.

The chain joins TRBV2 to TRBJ2-7; TRBD2 might be the D (7 bases). The CDR3 has 14 residues. The ends were cut back, 6 bases at V and 2 bases at J, with 14 bases in the middle. The V gene's germline CDR1 is SNHLY and CDR2 FYNNEI. CDR3 nucleotides: TGTGCCAGCAGCCCAGGGAGGGGGGCCTACGAGCAGTACTTC. Translating gives CASSPGRGAYEQYF.

This rearrangement joins TRBV7-2 to TRBJ1-1, with 8 bases that match TRBD1. V gave up 4 bases and J gave up 4 bases; unmatched junction bases: 8. This CDR3 is built from 15 residues. Germline V gene lookup returns CDR1 SGHTA and CDR2 FQGNSA. The DNA for the CDR3 is TGTGCCAGCAGCTACGACAGGGGAAGTTTCACTGAAGCTTTCTTT. Residues: CASSYDRGSFTEAFF.

V and J are TRBV10-1 and TRBJ2-7; D is undetermined. Germline-derived CDR1 and CDR2 are WNHNN and SYGVQD (reference sequence). This CDR3 is built from 11 residues. Deletions cut 4 bases from V and 2 bases from J, with 3 bases between. The CDR3 region has the DNA TGCGCCAGCAGTGGTACCTACGAGCAGTACTTC. Translation: CASSGTYEQYF.

This rearrangement joins TRBV19 to TRBJ1-5, with D possibly TRBD1 on 5 matching bases. This CDR3 is built from 14 residues. The V end lost 4 bases, the J end lost 6 bases, and 13 bases lay between the germline ends. Germline V gene sequence: CDR1 LNHDA, CDR2 SQIVND (reference sequence). CDR3 in DNA: TGTGCCAGTAGTACCCCAGGGTTGCGTCAGCCCCAGCATTTT. Translating gives CASSTPGLRQPQHF.

The genes are TRBV19 and TRBJ1-4; the D is unclear. The germline CDR1 and CDR2 sequences are LNHDA and SQIVND (reference sequence). The V end was cut by 5 bases, the J end by 0 bases, with 10 bases between. This CDR3 spans 15 amino acids. The CDR3 DNA follows: TGTGCCAGTAGTTTGGCCCATGCAACTAATGAAAAACTGTTTTTT. This codes for CASSLAHATNEKLFF.

This sequence joins TRBV6-4 and TRBJ2-7; D might be TRBD1 (6 bases). Germline V lookup: CDR1 MRHNA, CDR2 SNTAGT. Trimming removed 7 bases from V and 5 bases from J, with 21 bases in between. The CDR3 contains 15 residues. The chain's CDR3 is CASTQSDVAGDEQYF. Here the CDR3 DNA reads TGTGCCAGCACCCAGTCGGATGTTGCAGGGGACGAGCAGTACTTC.

The rearrangement uses TRBV19 and TRBJ1-5, with no clear D. Trimming shortened V by 5 bases and J by 4 bases, and 21 bases separated the two germline ends. The CDR3 covers 17 residues. Germline V CDR1 and CDR2: LNHDA, SQIVND (reference sequence). The CDR3 loop is CASSPRTGWKGNQPQHF. Here the CDR3 DNA reads TGTGCCAGTAGTCCCAGGACGGGGTGGAAGGGTAATCAGCCCCAGCATTTT.

The V and J genes are TRBV28 and TRBJ1-1; 8 bases align to TRBD1. The V and J ends lost 3 bases and 6 bases, in that order; junction bases with no gene match: 6. CDR3 size: 14 residues. Per the germline V gene, CDR1 is MDHEN and CDR2 is SYDVKM. Written as DNA, the CDR3 is TGTGCCAGCAGTTTGAGTCAGGGGGCCTCTGAAGCTTTCTTT. It is translated as CASSLSQGASEAFF.

The chain employs TRBV19 and TRBJ2-7, with D unresolved. The CDR3 contains 13 residues. CDR1 is LNHDA, CDR2 SQIVND, per germline (reference sequence). V lost 1 base and J 4 bases, leaving 8 bases between the germline ends. CDR3 sequence: CASSIVWGYEQYF. The CDR3 DNA is TGTGCCAGTAGTATAGTGTGGGGTTACGAGCAGTACTTC.

The chain combines TRBV25-1 with TRBJ1-6; 7 bases map to TRBD1. The CDR3 has 18 residues. V was pared by 5 bases and J by 0 bases, with 10 bases of the junction left unmatched. CDR1 and CDR2 (germline): MGHDK, SYGVNS. The CDR3 bases are TGTGCCAGCAGTCACGGGGACAGAAGAAGCTCCTATAATTCACCCCTCCACTTT. Translation gives CASSHGDRRSSYNSPLHF.

V and J are TRBV6-6 and TRBJ2-7; possibly TRBD1 or TRBD2 for D (6 bases each). Germline assignment: CDR1 MNHNY and CDR2 SVGAGI (reference sequence). The V end lost 6 bases, the J end lost 6 bases, and 15 bases lay between the germline ends. This CDR3 comprises 13 residues. As DNA, the CDR3 is TGTGCCAGCAGCCCCCGCAGGGGAGGCGAGCAGTACTTC. Amino acids: CASSPRRGGEQYF.

This chain links TRBV6-1 with TRBJ1-2; 7 bases are shared with TRBD1. In germline, CDR1 is MNHNS, CDR2 SASEGT. J gave up 5 bases and V 1 base, and 4 bases lay outside the gene matches. This CDR3 comprises 14 residues. The CDR3 DNA follows: TGTGCCAGCAGTGAAGGCAGGGGGGAATATGGCTACACCTTC. This encodes CASSEGRGEYGYTF.

The chain recombines TRBV30 with TRBJ2-7; D not certain. The length of the CDR3 is 13 residues. Trimming cost V 4 bases and J 5 bases, with 15 bases left between them. Looked up from germline, CDR1 is GTSNPN and CDR2 is SVGIG (reference sequence). The CDR3 region is CAWTRLAIDEQYF. In DNA form, the CDR3 reads TGTGCCTGGACAAGACTGGCCATCGACGAGCAGTACTTC.

V and J are TRBV5-4 and TRBJ1-3, with D unresolved. With 1 base removed from V and 0 bases from J, the gap between germline ends came to 11 bases. The CDR3 runs 16 residues. Germline lookup yields CDR1 SGHNT and CDR2 YYREEE (reference sequence). In DNA, the CDR3 is TGTGCCAGCAGCTTGAACCCGGAGAGCTCTGGAAACACCATATATTTT. Amino acid sequence: CASSLNPESSGNTIYF.

The rearrangement uses TRBV5-4 and TRBJ2-7, with unresolved D. The V gene lost 2 bases and the J gene lost 0 bases, with 15 bases spanning the gap. Germline values: CDR1 SGHNT, CDR2 YYREEE (reference sequence). The CDR3 length is 16 residues. This chain's CDR3 is CASSFMGSPLSYEQYF. CDR3 nucleotides: TGTGCCAGCAGCTTTATGGGGTCCCCACTCTCCTACGAGCAGTACTTC. Using reference TRBV5-4 and TRBJ2-7 for the parts outside the CDR3, the full variable domain is ETGVTQSPTHLIKTRGQQVTLRCSSQSGHNTVSWYQQALGQGPQFIFQYYREEENGRGNFPPRFSGLQFPNYSSELNVNALELDDSALYLCASSFMGSPLSYEQYFGPGTRLTVT.